Following are 2 T cell receptor beta chains from one sample sequenced in a study of blood T cell repertoires in COVID-19 (dated by TCRdb to 2018 to 2020). Library method: the immunoSEQ multiplex PCR assay. TCRdb holds this immuneACCESS table with in-frame rearrangements only. Some clones are missing; in checked studies, unresolved V genes explain under half, and the rest has no known cause. The sample table holds 190,000 or so clones, of which more than 75% were seen once. The ten largest make up about 9.6% of the sample. Material: PBMCs or T cells enriched from blood (not recorded which). The receptors were sampled from a woman aged 25 to 45 who had recovered from COVID-19.

V usage is TRBV30 and J usage is TRBJ1-5; 8 bases agree with TRBD1. In germline, CDR1 is GTSNPN, CDR2 SVGIG (reference sequence). The CDR3 is 15 residues long. The junction had 5 bases not matched to a gene; V was cut back by 0 bases and J by 4 bases. For the CDR3, the DNA is TGTGCCTGGAGTGTACAGGGGGAGAGAAATCAGCCCCAGCATTTT. Translated: CAWSVQGERNQPQHF.

This clone has only one observation. V and J are TRBV27 and TRBJ2-3, with unresolved D. Germline values: CDR1 MNHEY, CDR2 SMNVEV (reference sequence). V dropped 2 bases and J dropped 1 base, with 4 bases sitting between them. The CDR3 has 13 amino acids. CDR3 protein: CASSLLGTDTQYF. CDR3 in DNA: TGTGCCAGCAGTTTACTCGGCACAGATACGCAGTATTTT.